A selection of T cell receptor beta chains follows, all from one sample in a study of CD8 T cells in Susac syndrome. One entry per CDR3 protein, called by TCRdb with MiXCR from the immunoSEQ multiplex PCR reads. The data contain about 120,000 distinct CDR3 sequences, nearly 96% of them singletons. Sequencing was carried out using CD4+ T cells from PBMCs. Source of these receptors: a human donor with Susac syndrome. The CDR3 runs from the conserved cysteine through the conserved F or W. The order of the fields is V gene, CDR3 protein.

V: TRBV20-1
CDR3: CSARRAGTRYEQYF

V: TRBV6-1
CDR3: CASMTRDKGGKLFF

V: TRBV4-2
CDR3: CASSSDGGEQFF

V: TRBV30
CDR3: CAWRPRLLQSQNTEAFF

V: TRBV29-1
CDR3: CSVEGTSGPLNTGELFF

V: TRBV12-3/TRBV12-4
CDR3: CASSLRDGGPQHF

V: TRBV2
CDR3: CASHPGETQYF

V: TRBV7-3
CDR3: CASSSKGGEAFF

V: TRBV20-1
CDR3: CSADNQEFYGYTF

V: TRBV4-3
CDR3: CASSQVTQGDEQYF

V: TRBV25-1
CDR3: CASSEMGILEQYF

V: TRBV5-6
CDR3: CASSLGDRTYNEQFF

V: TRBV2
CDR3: CASSVTPSNQPQHF

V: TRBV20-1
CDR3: CSAEPPVYIWGLTKNIQYF

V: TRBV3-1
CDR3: CASSGPGTSGRSKQYF

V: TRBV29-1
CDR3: CSGGMSQGSYGYTF

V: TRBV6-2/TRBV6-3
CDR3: CASSYARGTEAFF

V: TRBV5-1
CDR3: CASSLLTTGAETQYF

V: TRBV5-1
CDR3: CASRFGLGNYEQYF

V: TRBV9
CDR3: CASSAPLAGYYNEQFF

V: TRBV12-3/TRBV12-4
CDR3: CASRPKGASSYNEQFF

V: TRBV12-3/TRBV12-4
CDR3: CASSFSGTNTGELFF

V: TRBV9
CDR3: CASSVVGGRGDEQFF

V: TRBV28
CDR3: CASSSLTGIEAEAFF

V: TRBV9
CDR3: CASSVKVRERGDTQYF

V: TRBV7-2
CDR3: CASSLNGGYGRNTEAFF

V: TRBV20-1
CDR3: CSARGTKKYEQYF

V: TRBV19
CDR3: CASTSTGIGDEQYF

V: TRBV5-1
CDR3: CASSPESSGANVLTF

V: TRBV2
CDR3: CASRVDFPYEQYF

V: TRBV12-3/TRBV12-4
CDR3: CASSLAPHEGTF

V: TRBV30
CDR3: CAWSDKRLYTF

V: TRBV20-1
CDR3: CSAKVLAGEGNIQYF

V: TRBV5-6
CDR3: CASSFRGPEAFF

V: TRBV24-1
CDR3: CATSRGSHGADTQYF

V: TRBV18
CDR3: CASSRTSGRAGGELFF

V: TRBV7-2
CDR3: CASRGSGYLTQYF

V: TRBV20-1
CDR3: CSARFQNTGELFF

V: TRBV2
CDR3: CASRAQGNTGELFF